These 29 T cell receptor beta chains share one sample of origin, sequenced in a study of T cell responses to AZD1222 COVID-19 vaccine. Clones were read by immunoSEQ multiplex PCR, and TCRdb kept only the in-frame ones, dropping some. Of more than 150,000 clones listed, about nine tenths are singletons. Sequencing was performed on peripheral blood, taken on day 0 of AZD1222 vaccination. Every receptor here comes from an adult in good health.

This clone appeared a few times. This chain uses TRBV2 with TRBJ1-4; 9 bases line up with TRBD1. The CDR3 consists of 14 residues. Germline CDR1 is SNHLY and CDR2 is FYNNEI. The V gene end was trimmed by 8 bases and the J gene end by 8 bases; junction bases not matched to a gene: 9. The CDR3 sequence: CASDPGQGVEKLFF. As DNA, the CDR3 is TGTGCCAGCGATCCGGGACAGGGAGTGGAAAAACTGTTTTTT.

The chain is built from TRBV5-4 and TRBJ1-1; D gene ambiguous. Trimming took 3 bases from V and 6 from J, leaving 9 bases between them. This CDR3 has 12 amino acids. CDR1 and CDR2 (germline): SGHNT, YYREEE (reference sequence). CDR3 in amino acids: CASSSRVSEAFF. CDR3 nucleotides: TGTGCCAGCAGCTCGAGGGTTTCTGAAGCTTTCTTT.

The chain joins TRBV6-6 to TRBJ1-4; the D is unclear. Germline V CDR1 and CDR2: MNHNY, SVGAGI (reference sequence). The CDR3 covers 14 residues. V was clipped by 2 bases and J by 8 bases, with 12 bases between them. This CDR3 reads CASSYGGRGEKLFF. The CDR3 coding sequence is TGTGCCAGCAGTTACGGTGGCCGAGGCGAAAAACTGTTTTTT.

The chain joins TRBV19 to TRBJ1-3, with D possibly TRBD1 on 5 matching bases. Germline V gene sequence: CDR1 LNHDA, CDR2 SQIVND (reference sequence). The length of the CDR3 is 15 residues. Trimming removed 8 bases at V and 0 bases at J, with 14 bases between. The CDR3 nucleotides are TGTGCCAGTGACGGGGGTCGAGGCTCTGGAAACACCATATATTTT. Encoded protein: CASDGGRGSGNTIYF.

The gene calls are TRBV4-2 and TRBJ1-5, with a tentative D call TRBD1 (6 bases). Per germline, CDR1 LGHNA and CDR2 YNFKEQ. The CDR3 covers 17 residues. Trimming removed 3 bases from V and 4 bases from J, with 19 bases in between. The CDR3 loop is CASSHLWQGQRNQPQHF. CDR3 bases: TGTGCCAGCAGCCACCTCTGGCAGGGACAAAGGAATCAGCCCCAGCATTTT.

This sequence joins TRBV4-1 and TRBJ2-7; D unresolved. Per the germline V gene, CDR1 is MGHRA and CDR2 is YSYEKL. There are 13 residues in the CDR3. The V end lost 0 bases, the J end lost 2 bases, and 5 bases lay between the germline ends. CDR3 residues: CASSQDRTYEQYF. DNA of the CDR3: TGCGCCAGCAGCCAAGACAGGACCTACGAGCAGTACTTC.

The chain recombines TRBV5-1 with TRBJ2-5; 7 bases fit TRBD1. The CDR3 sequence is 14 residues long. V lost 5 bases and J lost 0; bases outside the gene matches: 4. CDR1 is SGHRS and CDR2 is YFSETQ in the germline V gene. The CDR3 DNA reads TGCGCCAGCAGTCTCGGGACAGACCAAGAGACCCAGTACTTC. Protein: CASSLGTDQETQYF.

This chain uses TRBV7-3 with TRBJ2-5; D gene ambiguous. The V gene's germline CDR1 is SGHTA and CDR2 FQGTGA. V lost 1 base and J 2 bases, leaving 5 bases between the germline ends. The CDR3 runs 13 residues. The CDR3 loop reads CASSLILQETQYF. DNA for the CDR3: TGTGCCAGCAGCTTAATACTGCAAGAGACCCAGTACTTC.

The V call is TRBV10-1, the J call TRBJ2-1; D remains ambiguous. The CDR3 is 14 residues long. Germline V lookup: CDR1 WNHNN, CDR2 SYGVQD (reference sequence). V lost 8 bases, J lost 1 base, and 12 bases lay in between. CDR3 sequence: CASQDGQSYNEQFF. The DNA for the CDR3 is TGCGCCAGCCAAGACGGGCAGTCCTACAATGAGCAGTTCTTC.

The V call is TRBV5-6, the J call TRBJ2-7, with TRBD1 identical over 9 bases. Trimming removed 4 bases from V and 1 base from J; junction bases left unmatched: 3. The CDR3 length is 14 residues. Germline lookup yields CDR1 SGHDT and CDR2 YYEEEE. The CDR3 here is CASSIGTGSYEQYF. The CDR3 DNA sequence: TGTGCCAGCAGCATTGGGACAGGGTCCTACGAGCAGTACTTC.

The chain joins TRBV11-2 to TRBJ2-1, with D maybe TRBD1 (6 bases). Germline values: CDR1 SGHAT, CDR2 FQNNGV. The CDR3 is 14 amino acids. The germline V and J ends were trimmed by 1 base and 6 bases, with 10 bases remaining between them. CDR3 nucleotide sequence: TGTGCCAGCAGCTTAGTCGCAGGGGTCAATGAGCAGTTCTTC. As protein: CASSLVAGVNEQFF.

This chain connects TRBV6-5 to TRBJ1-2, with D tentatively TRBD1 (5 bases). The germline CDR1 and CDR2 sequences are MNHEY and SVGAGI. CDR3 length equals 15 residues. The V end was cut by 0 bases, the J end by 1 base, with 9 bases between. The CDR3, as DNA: TGTGCCAGCAGTTACTCGCTGACAGTTAACTATGGCTACACCTTC. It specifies CASSYSLTVNYGYTF.

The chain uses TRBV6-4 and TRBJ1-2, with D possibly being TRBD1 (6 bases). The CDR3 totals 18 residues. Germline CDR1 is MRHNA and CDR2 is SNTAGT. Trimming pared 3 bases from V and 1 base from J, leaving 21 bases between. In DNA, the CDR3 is TGTGCCAGCAGTGAGAATGGACAGTCCTACGAAAATAACTATGGCTACACCTTC. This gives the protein CASSENGQSYENNYGYTF.

This chain's CDR3 is CASSPHRATSPLHF. The CDR3 nucleotides are TGTGCCAGCAGTCCCCACAGGGCTACTTCACCCCTCCACTTT. The V and J genes are TRBV28 and TRBJ1-6, with D possibly being TRBD1 (6 bases). The CDR3 totals 14 residues. CDR1 is MDHEN, CDR2 SYDVKM, per germline. Trimming took off 5 bases at V and 9 bases at J, with 14 bases between the two ends. The whole variable domain, remainder taken from reference TRBV28 and TRBJ1-6, is DVKVTQSSRYLVKRTGEKVFLECVQDMDHENMFWYRQDPGLGLRLIYFSYDVKMKEKGDIPEGYSVSREKKERFSLILESASTNQTSMYLCASSPHRATSPLHFGNGTRLTVT.

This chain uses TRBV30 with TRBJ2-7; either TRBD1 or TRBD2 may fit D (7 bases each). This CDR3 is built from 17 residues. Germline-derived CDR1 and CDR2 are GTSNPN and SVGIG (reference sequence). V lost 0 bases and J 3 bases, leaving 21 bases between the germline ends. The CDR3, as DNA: TGTGCCTGGAGTGTACGGTTCCAGGGGGGGGAAGTCTACGAGCAGTACTTC. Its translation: CAWSVRFQGGEVYEQYF.

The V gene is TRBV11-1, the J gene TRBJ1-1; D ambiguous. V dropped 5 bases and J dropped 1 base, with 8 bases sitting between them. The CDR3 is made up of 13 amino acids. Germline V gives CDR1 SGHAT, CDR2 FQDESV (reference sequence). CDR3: CASSQTENTEAFF. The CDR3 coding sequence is TGTGCCAGCAGCCAAACAGAGAACACTGAAGCTTTCTTT.

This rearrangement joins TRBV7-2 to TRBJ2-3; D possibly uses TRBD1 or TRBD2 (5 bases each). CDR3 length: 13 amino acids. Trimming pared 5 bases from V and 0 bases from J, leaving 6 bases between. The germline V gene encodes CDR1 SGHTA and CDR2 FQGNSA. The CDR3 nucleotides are TGTGCCAGCAGCCGGGACAGCACAGATACGCAGTATTTT. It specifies CASSRDSTDTQYF.

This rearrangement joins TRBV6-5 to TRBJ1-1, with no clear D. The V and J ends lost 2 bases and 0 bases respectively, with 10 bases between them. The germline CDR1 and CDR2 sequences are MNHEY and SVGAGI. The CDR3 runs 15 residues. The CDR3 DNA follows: TGTGCCAGCAGTTACGGTAGAGGAATGAACACTGAAGCTTTCTTT. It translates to CASSYGRGMNTEAFF.

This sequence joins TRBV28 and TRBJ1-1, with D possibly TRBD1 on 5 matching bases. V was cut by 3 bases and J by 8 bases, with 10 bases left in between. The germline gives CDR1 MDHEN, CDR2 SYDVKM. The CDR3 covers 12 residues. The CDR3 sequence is CASSLVGDEAFF. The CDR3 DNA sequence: TGTGCCAGCAGTTTGGTAGGGGACGAAGCTTTCTTT.

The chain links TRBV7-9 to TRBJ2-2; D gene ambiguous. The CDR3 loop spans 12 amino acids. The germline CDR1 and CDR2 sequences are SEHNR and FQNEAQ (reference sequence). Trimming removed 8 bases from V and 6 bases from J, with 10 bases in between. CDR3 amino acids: CASSNSAGELFF. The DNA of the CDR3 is TGTGCCAGCTCCAATTCGGCCGGGGAGCTGTTTTTT.

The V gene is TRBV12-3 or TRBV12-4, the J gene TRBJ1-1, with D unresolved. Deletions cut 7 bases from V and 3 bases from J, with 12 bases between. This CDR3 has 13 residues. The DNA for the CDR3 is TGTGCCAGCATCCCTGATGGAGACACTGAAGCTTTCTTT. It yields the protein CASIPDGDTEAFF.

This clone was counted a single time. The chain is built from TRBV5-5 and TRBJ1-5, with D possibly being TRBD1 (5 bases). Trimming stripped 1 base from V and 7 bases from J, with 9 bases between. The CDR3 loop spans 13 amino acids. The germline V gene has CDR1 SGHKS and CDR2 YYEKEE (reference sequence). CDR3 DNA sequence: TGTGCCAGCAGCTTGATTGGGACCCAGCCCCAGCATTTT. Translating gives CASSLIGTQPQHF.

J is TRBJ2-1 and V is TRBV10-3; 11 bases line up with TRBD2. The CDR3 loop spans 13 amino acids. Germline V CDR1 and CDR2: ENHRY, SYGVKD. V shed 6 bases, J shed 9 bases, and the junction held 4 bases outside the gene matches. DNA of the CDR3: TGTGCCATCAGGACTAGCGGGGACACTGAGCAGTTCTTC. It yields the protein CAIRTSGDTEQFF.

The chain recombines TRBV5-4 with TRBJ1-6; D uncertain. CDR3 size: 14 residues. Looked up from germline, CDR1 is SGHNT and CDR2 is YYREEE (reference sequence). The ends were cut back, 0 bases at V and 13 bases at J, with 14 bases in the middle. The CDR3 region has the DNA TGTGCCAGCAGCTTGGTGGGGTCGAGGGCGCCCCTCCACTTT. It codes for CASSLVGSRAPLHF.

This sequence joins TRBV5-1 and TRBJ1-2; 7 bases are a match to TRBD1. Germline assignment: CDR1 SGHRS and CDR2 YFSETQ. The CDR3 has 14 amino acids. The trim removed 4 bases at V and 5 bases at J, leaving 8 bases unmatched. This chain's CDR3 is CASSPGAGGYGYTF. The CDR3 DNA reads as TGCGCCAGCAGCCCTGGGGCAGGGGGGTATGGCTACACCTTC.

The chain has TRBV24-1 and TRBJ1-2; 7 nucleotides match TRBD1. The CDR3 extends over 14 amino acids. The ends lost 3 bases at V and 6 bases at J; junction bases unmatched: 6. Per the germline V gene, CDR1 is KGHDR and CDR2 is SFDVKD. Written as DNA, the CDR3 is TGTGCCACCAGTGATATACAGGGGAAGGATGGCTACACCTTC. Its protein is CATSDIQGKDGYTF.

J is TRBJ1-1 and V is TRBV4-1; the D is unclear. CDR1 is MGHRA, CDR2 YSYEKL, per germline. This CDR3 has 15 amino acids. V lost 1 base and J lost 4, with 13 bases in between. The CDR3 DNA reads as TGCGCCAGCAGCCAAGTCGGGGAAGTATTCACTGAAGCTTTCTTT. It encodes CASSQVGEVFTEAFF.

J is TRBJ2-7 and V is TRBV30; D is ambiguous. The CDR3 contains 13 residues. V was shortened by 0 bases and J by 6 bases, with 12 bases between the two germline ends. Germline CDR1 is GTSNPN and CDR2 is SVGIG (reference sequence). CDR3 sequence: CAWSVRWDGEQYF. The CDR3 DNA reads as TGTGCCTGGAGTGTACGCTGGGATGGCGAGCAGTACTTC.

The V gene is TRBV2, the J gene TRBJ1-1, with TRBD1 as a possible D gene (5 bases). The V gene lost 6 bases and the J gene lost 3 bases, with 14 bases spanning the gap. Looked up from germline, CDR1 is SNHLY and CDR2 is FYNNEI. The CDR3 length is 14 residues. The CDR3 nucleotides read TGTGCCAGCAGGCCCCAGGGAGGTTACACTGAAGCTTTCTTT. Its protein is CASRPQGGYTEAFF. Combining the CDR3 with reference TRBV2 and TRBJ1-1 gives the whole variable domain EPEVTQTPSHQVTQMGQEVILRCVPISNHLYFYWYRQILGQKVEFLVSFYNNEISEKSEIFDDQFSVERPDGSNFTLKIRSTKLEDSAMYFCASRPQGGYTEAFFGQGTRLTVV.